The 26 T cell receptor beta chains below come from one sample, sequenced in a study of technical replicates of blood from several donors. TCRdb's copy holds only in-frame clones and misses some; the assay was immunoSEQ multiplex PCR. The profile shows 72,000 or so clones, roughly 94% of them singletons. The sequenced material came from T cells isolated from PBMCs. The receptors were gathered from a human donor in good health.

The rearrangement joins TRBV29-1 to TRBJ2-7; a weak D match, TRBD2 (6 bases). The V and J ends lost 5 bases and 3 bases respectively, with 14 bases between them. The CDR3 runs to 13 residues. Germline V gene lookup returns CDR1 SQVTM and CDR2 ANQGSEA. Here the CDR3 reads CSVSPGLIYEQYF. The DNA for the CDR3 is TGCAGCGTTTCGCCGGGACTCATCTACGAGCAGTACTTC.

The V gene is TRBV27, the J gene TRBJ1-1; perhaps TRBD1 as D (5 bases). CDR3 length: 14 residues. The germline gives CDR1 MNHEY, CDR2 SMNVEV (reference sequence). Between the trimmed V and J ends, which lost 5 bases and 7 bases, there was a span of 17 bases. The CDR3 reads CASSPFEQELEAFF. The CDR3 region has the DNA TGTGCCAGCAGTCCCTTCGAACAGGAGCTTGAAGCTTTCTTT.

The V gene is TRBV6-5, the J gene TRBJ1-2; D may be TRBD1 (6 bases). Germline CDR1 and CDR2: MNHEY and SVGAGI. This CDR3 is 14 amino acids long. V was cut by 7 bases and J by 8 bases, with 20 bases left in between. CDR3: CASTTTTGMWGYTF. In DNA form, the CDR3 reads TGTGCCAGCACCACCACTACAGGGATGTGGGGCTACACCTTC.

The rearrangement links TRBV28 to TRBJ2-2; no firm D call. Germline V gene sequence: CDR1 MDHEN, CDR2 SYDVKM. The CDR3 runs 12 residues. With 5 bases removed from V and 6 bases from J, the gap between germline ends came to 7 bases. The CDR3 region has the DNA TGTGCCAGCAGTCCATTCCCCGGGGAGCTGTTTTTT. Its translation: CASSPFPGELFF.

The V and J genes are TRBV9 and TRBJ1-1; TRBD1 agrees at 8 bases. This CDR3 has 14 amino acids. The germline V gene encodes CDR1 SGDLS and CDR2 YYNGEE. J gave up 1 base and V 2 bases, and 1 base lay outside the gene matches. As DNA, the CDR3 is TGTGCCAGCAGCGTGGGGACAGGGAACACTGAAGCTTTCTTT. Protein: CASSVGTGNTEAFF.

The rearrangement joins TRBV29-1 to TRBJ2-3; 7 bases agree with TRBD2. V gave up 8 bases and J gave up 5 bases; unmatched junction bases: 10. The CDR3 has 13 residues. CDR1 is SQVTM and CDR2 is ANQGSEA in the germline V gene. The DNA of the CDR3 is TGCAGCCCCTGGGGAGGGGAGGTAGATACGCAGTATTTT. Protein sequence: CSPWGGEVDTQYF.

CDR3 sequence (DNA): TGTGCCAGCAGCCCAACAGGAACAGATACGCAGTATTTT. As protein: CASSPTGTDTQYF. V gene TRBV7-3 combines with J gene TRBJ2-3; a weak D match, TRBD1 (5 bases). Germline-derived CDR1 and CDR2 are SGHTA and FQGTGA. The CDR3 loop spans 13 amino acids. Trimming removed 5 bases at V and 3 bases at J, with 9 bases between.

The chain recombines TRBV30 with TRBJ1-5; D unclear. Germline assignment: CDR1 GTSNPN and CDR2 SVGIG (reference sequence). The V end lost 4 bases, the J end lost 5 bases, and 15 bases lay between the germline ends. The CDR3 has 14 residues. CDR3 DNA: TGTGCCTGGAACGGTCCGGGGTCGGATCAGCCCCAGCATTTT. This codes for CAWNGPGSDQPQHF.

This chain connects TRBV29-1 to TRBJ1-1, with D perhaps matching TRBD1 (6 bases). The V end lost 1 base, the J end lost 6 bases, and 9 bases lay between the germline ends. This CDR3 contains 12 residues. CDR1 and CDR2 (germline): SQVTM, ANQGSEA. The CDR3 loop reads CSVEVTGSEAFF. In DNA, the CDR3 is TGCAGCGTTGAAGTTACAGGGTCTGAAGCTTTCTTT.

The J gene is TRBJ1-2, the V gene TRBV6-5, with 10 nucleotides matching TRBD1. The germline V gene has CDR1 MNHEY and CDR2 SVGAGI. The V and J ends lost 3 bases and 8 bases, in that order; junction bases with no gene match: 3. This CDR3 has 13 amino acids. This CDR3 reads CASSYGTGEGYTF. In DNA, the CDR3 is TGTGCCAGCAGTTATGGGACAGGGGAAGGCTACACCTTC.

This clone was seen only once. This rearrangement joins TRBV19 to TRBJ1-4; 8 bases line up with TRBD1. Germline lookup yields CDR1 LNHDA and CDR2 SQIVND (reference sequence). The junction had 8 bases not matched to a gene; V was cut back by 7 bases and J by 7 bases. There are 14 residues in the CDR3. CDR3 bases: TGTGCCAGTACCCTGACAGGGGTGCGTGAAAAACTGTTTTTT. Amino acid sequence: CASTLTGVREKLFF.

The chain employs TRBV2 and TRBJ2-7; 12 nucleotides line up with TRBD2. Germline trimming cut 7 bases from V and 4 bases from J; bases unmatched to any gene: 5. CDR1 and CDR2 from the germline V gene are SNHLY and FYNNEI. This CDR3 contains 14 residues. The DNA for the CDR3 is TGTGCCAGCAAAGGACTAGCGGGGCGATACGAGCAGTACTTC. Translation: CASKGLAGRYEQYF.

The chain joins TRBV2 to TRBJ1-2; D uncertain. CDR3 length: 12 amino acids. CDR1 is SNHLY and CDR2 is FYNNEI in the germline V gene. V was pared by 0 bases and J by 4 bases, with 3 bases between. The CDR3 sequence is CASSEARYGYTF. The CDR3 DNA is TGTGCCAGCAGTGAAGCTCGCTATGGCTACACCTTC.

Here the CDR3 reads CASSLRRQSGANVLTF. The CDR3 DNA follows: TGTGCCAGCAGTCTCCGTCGACAGTCTGGGGCCAACGTCCTGACTTTC. The gene calls are TRBV27 and TRBJ2-6; tentatively, D is TRBD1 (5 bases). The CDR3 loop spans 16 amino acids. V was trimmed by 5 bases and J by 1 base, leaving 12 bases between them. Germline loops: CDR1 MNHEY, CDR2 SMNVEV (reference sequence). Supplemented by reference TRBV27 and TRBJ2-6, the full variable domain reads EAQVTQNPRYLITVTGKKLTVTCSQNMNHEYMSWYRQDPGLGLRQIYYSMNVEVTDKGDVPEGYKVSRKEKRNFPLILESPSPNQTSLYFCASSLRRQSGANVLTFGAGSRLTVL.

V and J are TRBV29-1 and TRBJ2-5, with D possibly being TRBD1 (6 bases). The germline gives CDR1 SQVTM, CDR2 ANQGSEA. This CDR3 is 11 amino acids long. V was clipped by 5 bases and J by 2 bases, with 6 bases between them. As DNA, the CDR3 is TGCAGCGTTACAGGGCAAGAGACCCAGTACTTC. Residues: CSVTGQETQYF.

This CDR3 is CASSESASGRAYEQYF. CDR3 nucleotides: TGCGCCAGCAGTGAGTCAGCTAGCGGGAGGGCCTACGAGCAGTACTTC. The rearrangement uses TRBV10-1 and TRBJ2-7; 12 bases are a match to TRBD2. The V gene end was trimmed by 0 bases and the J gene end by 2 bases; junction bases not matched to a gene: 2. This CDR3 contains 16 residues. Germline CDR1 is WNHNN and CDR2 is SYGVQD (reference sequence).

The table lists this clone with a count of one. The CDR3 loop is CASSYNLAGGLNEQFF. The CDR3 DNA reads as TGTGCCAGCAGCTATAACCTAGCGGGAGGTCTTAATGAGCAGTTCTTC. The chain carries TRBV7-3 and TRBJ2-1, with 11 bases aligning to TRBD2. In germline, CDR1 is SGHTA, CDR2 FQGTGA. The V segment lost 4 bases and the J segment 7 bases; nucleotides outside the gene matches: 9. The CDR3 spans 16 residues.

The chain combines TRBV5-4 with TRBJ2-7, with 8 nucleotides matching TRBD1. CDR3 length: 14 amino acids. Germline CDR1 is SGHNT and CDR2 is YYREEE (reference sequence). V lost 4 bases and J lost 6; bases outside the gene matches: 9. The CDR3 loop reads CASSLDREVTEQYF. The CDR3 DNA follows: TGTGCCAGCAGCCTGGACAGGGAAGTGACCGAGCAGTACTTC.

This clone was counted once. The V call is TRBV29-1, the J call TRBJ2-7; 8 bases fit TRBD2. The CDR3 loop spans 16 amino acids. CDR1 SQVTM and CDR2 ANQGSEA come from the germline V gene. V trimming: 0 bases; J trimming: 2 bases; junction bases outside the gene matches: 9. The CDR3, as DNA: TGCAGCGTTGAAGATCGAGCAACGGGAGGGCCCTACGAGCAGTACTTC. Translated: CSVEDRATGGPYEQYF.

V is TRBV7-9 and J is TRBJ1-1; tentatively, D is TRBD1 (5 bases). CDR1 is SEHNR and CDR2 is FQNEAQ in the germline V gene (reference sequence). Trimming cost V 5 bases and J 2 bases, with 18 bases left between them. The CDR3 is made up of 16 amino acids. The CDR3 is CASSPRQLQFNTEAFF. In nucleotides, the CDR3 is TGTGCCAGCAGCCCAAGACAGCTACAATTTAACACTGAAGCTTTCTTT.

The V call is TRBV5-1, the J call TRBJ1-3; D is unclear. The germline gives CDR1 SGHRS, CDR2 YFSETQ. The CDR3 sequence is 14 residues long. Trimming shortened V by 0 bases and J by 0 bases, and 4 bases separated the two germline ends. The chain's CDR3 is CASSLGASGNTIYF. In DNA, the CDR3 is TGCGCCAGCAGCTTGGGGGCCTCTGGAAACACCATATATTTT.

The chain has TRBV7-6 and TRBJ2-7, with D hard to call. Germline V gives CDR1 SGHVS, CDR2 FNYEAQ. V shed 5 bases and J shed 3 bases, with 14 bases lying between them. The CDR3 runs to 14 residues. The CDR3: CASSPSAFSYEQYF. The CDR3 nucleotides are TGTGCCAGCAGCCCCTCTGCCTTTAGCTACGAGCAGTACTTC.

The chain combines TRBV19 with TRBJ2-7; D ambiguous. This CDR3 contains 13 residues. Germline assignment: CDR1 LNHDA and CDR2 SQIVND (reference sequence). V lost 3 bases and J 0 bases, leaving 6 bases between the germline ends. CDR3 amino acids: CASSMHGSYEQYF. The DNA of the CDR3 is TGTGCCAGTAGTATGCACGGCTCCTACGAGCAGTACTTC.

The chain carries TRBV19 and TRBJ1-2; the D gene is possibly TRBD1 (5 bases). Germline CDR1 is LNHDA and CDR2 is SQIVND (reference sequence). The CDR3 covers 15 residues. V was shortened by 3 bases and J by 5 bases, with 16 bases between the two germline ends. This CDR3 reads CASSMGQIHHYGYTF. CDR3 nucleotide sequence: TGTGCCAGTAGTATGGGGCAGATACATCATTATGGCTACACCTTC. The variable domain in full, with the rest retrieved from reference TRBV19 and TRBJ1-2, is DGGITQSPKYLFRKEGQNVTLSCEQNLNHDAMYWYRQDPGQGLRLIYYSQIVNDFQKGDIAEGYSVSREKKESFPLTVTSAQKNPTAFYLCASSMGQIHHYGYTFGSGTRLTVV.

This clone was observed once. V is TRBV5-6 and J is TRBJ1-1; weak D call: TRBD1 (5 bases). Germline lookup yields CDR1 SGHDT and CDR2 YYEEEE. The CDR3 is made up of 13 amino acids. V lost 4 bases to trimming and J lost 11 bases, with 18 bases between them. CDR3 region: CASSEQAVTWAFF. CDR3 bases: TGTGCCAGCAGCGAACAGGCCGTAACGTGGGCTTTCTTT.

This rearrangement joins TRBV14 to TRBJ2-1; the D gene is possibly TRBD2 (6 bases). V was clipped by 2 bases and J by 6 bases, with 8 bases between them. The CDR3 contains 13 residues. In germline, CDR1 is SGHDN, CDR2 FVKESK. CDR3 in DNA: TGTGCCAGCAGCCAACTAGCGTCCAATGAGCAGTTCTTC. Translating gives CASSQLASNEQFF.